These 26 T cell receptor beta chains were all obtained from the same sample, sequenced in a study of somatic mutations in cytotoxic T cells in rheumatoid arthritis. Sequenced by immunoSEQ multiplex PCR; TCRdb stores in-frame clones only, minus some. The table shows about 16,000 clones, with approximately 79% occurring only once. Sequenced input: CD8+ T cells sorted from blood. All receptors come from an adult with rheumatoid arthritis.

This clone was counted only a few times. V and J are TRBV5-4 and TRBJ1-1; no reliable D call. The germline gives CDR1 SGHNT, CDR2 YYREEE (reference sequence). This CDR3 comprises 12 residues. The germline V and J ends were trimmed by 4 bases and 7 bases, with 11 bases remaining between them. The CDR3 loop reads CASSPSSGEAFF. The CDR3 nucleotides read TGTGCCAGCAGCCCATCCTCGGGTGAAGCTTTCTTT.

In its sample, this clone was seen once. The V call is TRBV19, the J call TRBJ1-1, with 7 bases identical to TRBD1. In germline, CDR1 is LNHDA, CDR2 SQIVND (reference sequence). The CDR3 contains 14 residues. V was clipped by 6 bases and J by 1 base; unmatched bases: 5. CDR3 loop: CASSWTGKNTEAFF. The CDR3 coding sequence is TGTGCCAGTAGCTGGACAGGCAAGAACACTGAAGCTTTCTTT. Looking up the rest from reference TRBV19 and TRBJ1-1 gives the full variable domain: DGGITQSPKYLFRKEGQNVTLSCEQNLNHDAMYWYRQDPGQGLRLIYYSQIVNDFQKGDIAEGYSVSREKKESFPLTVTSAQKNPTAFYLCASSWTGKNTEAFFGQGTRLTVV.

The V and J genes are TRBV6-5 and TRBJ2-7, with D possibly being TRBD1 or TRBD2 (5 bases each). This CDR3 is 15 amino acids long. V gave up 3 bases and J gave up 2 bases, with 14 bases separating them. CDR1 is MNHEY and CDR2 is SVGAGI in the germline V gene. The CDR3 spells CASSYRGDRPYEQYF. DNA of the CDR3: TGTGCCAGCAGTTATCGGGGCGACCGTCCCTACGAGCAGTACTTC.

The gene calls are TRBV9 and TRBJ2-3; 7 bases agree with TRBD2. V lost 3 bases and J lost 6; bases outside the gene matches: 10. There are 15 residues in the CDR3. CDR1 SGDLS and CDR2 YYNGEE come from the germline V gene. In DNA form, the CDR3 reads TGTGCCAGCAGCGCAACCTTAGCGGGTATGGATACGCAGTATTTT. This gives the protein CASSATLAGMDTQYF.

CDR3 in amino acids: CASSVYSRPGQGDGYTF. CDR3 DNA: TGTGCCAGCAGCGTATACTCGCGGCCGGGACAGGGGGATGGCTACACCTTC. The chain uses TRBV9 and TRBJ1-2; 11 bases match TRBD1. The CDR3 sequence is 17 residues long. CDR1 is SGDLS, CDR2 YYNGEE, per germline. Unmatched junction bases numbered 11, after V lost 1 base and J lost 6 bases. The whole variable domain, remainder taken from reference TRBV9 and TRBJ1-2, is DSGVTQTPKHLITATGQRVTLRCSPRSGDLSVYWYQQSLDQGLQFLIQYYNGEERAKGNILERFSAQQFPDLHSELNLSSLELGDSALYFCASSVYSRPGQGDGYTFGSGTRLTVV.

V is TRBV4-1 and J is TRBJ1-1; possibly TRBD1 for D (5 bases). With 4 bases removed from V and 5 bases from J, the gap between germline ends came to 17 bases. Germline CDR1 reads MGHRA; CDR2 reads YSYEKL. This CDR3 is built from 15 residues. The CDR3, as DNA: TGCGCCAGCAGCCTCGAAGGCCGGGACGGGACTGAAGCTTTCTTT. It encodes CASSLEGRDGTEAFF.

The gene calls are TRBV7-2 and TRBJ2-5, with D possibly being TRBD2 (6 bases). The CDR3 is made up of 17 amino acids. V was cut by 2 bases and J by 2 bases, with 18 bases left in between. Germline CDR1 reads SGHTA; CDR2 reads FQGNSA. The CDR3 loop reads CASSLFLRGIPQETQYF. CDR3 coding DNA: TGTGCCAGCAGCTTATTTCTCCGCGGGATACCTCAAGAGACCCAGTACTTC.

V gene TRBV6-5 combines with J gene TRBJ1-5; no definite D call. This CDR3 contains 14 residues. The germline gives CDR1 MNHEY, CDR2 SVGAGI. Trimming shortened V by 0 bases and J by 6 bases, and 9 bases separated the two germline ends. CDR3 DNA sequence: TGTGCCAGCAGTTACTCAGGCCGCGGTCAGCCCCAGCATTTT. It codes for CASSYSGRGQPQHF.

The chain has TRBV9 and TRBJ2-3; TRBD2 aligns across 12 bases. Germline CDR1 and CDR2: SGDLS and YYNGEE. The CDR3 loop spans 16 amino acids. Trimming at V came to 3 bases and at J to 4 bases, leaving 6 bases not matched to a gene. CDR3 nucleotides: TGTGCCAGCAGCGCCCCACTAGCGGGAGGTCCAGATACGCAGTATTTT. Translating it yields CASSAPLAGGPDTQYF.

The chain employs TRBV6-1 and TRBJ2-1; 8 bases fit TRBD2. The V and J ends lost 1 base and 5 bases, in that order; junction bases with no gene match: 7. Germline loops: CDR1 MNHNS, CDR2 SASEGT. The length of the CDR3 is 16 residues. As DNA, the CDR3 is TGTGCCAGCAGTGAAGGCTGGATAGCGGGAAACAATGAGCAGTTCTTC. Its translation is CASSEGWIAGNNEQFF.

The V gene is TRBV6-6, the J gene TRBJ2-1; D is possibly TRBD1 (5 bases). Trimming stripped 2 bases from V and 12 bases from J, with 8 bases between. CDR1 MNHNY and CDR2 SVGAGI come from the germline V gene (reference sequence). CDR3 length: 11 residues. CDR3 bases: TGTGCCAGCAGTTACGTCAGGGCGCAGTTCTTC. This encodes CASSYVRAQFF.

The V call is TRBV4-1, the J call TRBJ1-2; 7 positions match TRBD1. Germline V gene lookup returns CDR1 MGHRA and CDR2 YSYEKL. The CDR3 sequence is 14 residues long. V trimming: 0 bases; J trimming: 5 bases; junction bases outside the gene matches: 3. CDR3 sequence reads: CASSQEVQGYGYTF. The CDR3 coding sequence is TGCGCCAGCAGCCAAGAAGTACAGGGGTATGGCTACACCTTC.

This chain connects TRBV4-1 to TRBJ2-2, with a weak D call TRBD1 (6 bases). CDR1 and CDR2 from the germline V gene are MGHRA and YSYEKL. Trimming removed 3 bases from V and 1 base from J, with 12 bases in between. The CDR3 sequence is 16 residues long. Here the CDR3 reads CASSQRGTKNTGELFF. DNA for the CDR3: TGCGCCAGCAGCCAGAGGGGGACAAAGAACACCGGGGAGCTGTTTTTT.

This clone was picked up a small number of times. The identical CDR3 is also encoded by other nucleotide sequences in the sample. The rearrangement joins TRBV4-1 to TRBJ1-1; 8 bases fit TRBD1. The CDR3 has 15 residues. The ends lost 0 bases at V and 4 bases at J; junction bases unmatched: 4. Germline CDR1 and CDR2: MGHRA and YSYEKL. The CDR3 loop is CASSQDGQGGTEAFF. Here the CDR3 DNA reads TGCGCCAGCAGCCAAGATGGACAGGGAGGCACTGAAGCTTTCTTT.

The rearrangement joins TRBV5-4 to TRBJ2-5; no definite D call. The germline V gene encodes CDR1 SGHNT and CDR2 YYREEE (reference sequence). The CDR3 loop spans 13 amino acids. The V and J ends lost 4 bases and 8 bases respectively, with 15 bases between them. This chain's CDR3 is CASSLWTDGTQYF. The CDR3 coding sequence is TGTGCCAGCAGCCTATGGACGGACGGAACCCAGTACTTC.

The chain couples TRBV20-1 to TRBJ1-1; tentative D call: TRBD1 (5 bases). Germline V gives CDR1 DFQATT, CDR2 SNEGSKA (reference sequence). Trimming took 3 bases from V and 8 from J, leaving 7 bases between them. The CDR3 covers 10 residues. The CDR3 nucleotides are TGCAGTGCTAGGGGGACGGAAGCTTTCTTT. This translates into CSARGTEAFF.

This clone was seen only a few times. This CDR3 is CASQQGDEQFF. DNA of the CDR3: TGTGCCAGTCAACAGGGTGATGAGCAGTTCTTC. The chain uses TRBV19 and TRBJ2-1; D may be TRBD1 (6 bases). This CDR3 comprises 11 residues. V was trimmed by 8 bases and J by 8 bases, leaving 10 bases between them. In germline, CDR1 is LNHDA, CDR2 SQIVND (reference sequence).

J is TRBJ2-7 and V is TRBV6-1; no definite D call. This CDR3 contains 13 residues. Trimming removed 7 bases at V and 7 bases at J, with 17 bases between. Germline CDR1 MNHNS, CDR2 SASEGT. This CDR3 reads CASINRVHWEQYF. CDR3 coding DNA: TGTGCCAGCATCAACCGGGTCCACTGGGAGCAGTACTTC.

V gene TRBV11-2 combines with J gene TRBJ2-1, with 7 nucleotides matching TRBD2. This CDR3 contains 14 residues. J was trimmed by 4 bases and V by 5 bases; bases with no gene match: 5. The germline V gene encodes CDR1 SGHAT and CDR2 FQNNGV. DNA of the CDR3: TGTGCCAGCAGCCCAGGGACTACATACAATGAGCAGTTCTTC. Amino acids: CASSPGTTYNEQFF.

The rearrangement links TRBV2 to TRBJ2-5; D call uncertain. The J call may be faulty, since TRBJ2-7 better matches the DNA end. CDR1 is SNHLY, CDR2 FYNNEI, per germline. The length of the CDR3 is 13 residues. The CDR3 sequence is CASQPGGVDEQYF. The CDR3 DNA is TGTGCCAGCCAGCCCGGCGGCGTAGACGAGCAGTACTTC.

V and J are TRBV14 and TRBJ2-7; D unresolved. Germline CDR1 is SGHDN and CDR2 is FVKESK. V shed 4 bases and J shed 4 bases, with 8 bases lying between them. The length of the CDR3 is 12 residues. DNA of the CDR3: TGTGCCAGCAGCCCAGGCTCATACGAGCAGTACTTC. It is translated as CASSPGSYEQYF.

The genes are TRBV5-1 and TRBJ2-7, with D tentatively TRBD1 or TRBD2 (5 bases each). This CDR3 contains 15 residues. The germline V and J ends were trimmed by 3 bases and 1 base, with 14 bases remaining between them. Germline loops: CDR1 SGHRS, CDR2 YFSETQ. The DNA for the CDR3 is TGCGCCAGCAGCTGGTCCGGGACGGGATCCTACGAGCAGTACTTC. Encoded protein: CASSWSGTGSYEQYF.

The chain couples TRBV4-3 to TRBJ2-5; 7 bases align to TRBD1. The J call may be faulty, since TRBJ2-7 better matches the DNA end. This CDR3 region has 15 residues. In germline, CDR1 is LGHNA, CDR2 YSLEER. The CDR3 DNA is TGCGCCAGCAGCCAAGAGACAGGGCAGGTTCTCGAGCAGTACTTC. It codes for CASSQETGQVLEQYF.

V gene TRBV2 combines with J gene TRBJ2-7; TRBD2 matches 10 bases. J was trimmed by 6 bases and V by 8 bases; bases with no gene match: 10. This CDR3 is 14 amino acids long. CDR1 and CDR2 (germline): SNHLY, FYNNEI. In DNA, the CDR3 is TGTGCCAGCGGACCTAGCGGGAGCTCGCTCGAGCAGTACTTC. As protein: CASGPSGSSLEQYF.

DNA for the CDR3: TGTGCCAGCGCCGAGGGGGACAGCAATCAGCCCCAGCATTTT. As protein: CASAEGDSNQPQHF. The chain couples TRBV9 to TRBJ1-5, with D perhaps matching TRBD1 (6 bases). Germline V gene lookup returns CDR1 SGDLS and CDR2 YYNGEE. Trimming pared 7 bases from V and 1 base from J, leaving 12 bases between. This CDR3 spans 14 amino acids.

This chain uses TRBV4-3 with TRBJ2-1; TRBD2 aligns across 8 bases. The germline V gene has CDR1 LGHNA and CDR2 YSLEER. The CDR3 runs 15 residues. The V segment lost 1 base and the J segment 2 bases; nucleotides outside the gene matches: 1. The DNA for the CDR3 is TGCGCCAGCAGCCAAGTACTAGCGGCCTACAATGAGCAGTTCTTC. It encodes CASSQVLAAYNEQFF.